The clone carrying this T cell receptor beta chain showed up many times. TCRdb itself ran the reads through MiXCR, one entry per CDR3 protein. The repertoire holds some 48,000 distinct CDR3 sequences, with less than 9.5% as singletons. This specimen comes from a study of patients with pleural tuberculosis. Germline assignment: CDR1 MGHRA and CDR2 YSYEKL. Deletions cut 1 base from V and 7 bases from J, with 8 bases between. The CDR3 runs 13 residues. The V gene is TRBV4-1, the J gene TRBJ2-1; D is ambiguous. The sequence derives from a human donor with pleural tuberculosis. The CDR3 DNA sequence: TGCGCCAGCAGCCAAGTTCCTTTAAATGAGCAGTTCTTC. It yields the protein CASSQVPLNEQFF.